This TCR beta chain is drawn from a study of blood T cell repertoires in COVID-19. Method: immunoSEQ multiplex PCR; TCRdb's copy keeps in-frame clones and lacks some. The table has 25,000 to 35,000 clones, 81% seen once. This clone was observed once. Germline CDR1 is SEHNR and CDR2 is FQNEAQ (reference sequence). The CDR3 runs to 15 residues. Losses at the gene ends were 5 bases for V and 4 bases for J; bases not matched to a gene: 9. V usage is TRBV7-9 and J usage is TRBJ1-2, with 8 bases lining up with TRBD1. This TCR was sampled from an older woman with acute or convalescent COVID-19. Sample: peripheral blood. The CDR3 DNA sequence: TGTGCCAGCAGCCGAATCCGGACAGGGACCTATGGCTACACCTTC. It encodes CASSRIRTGTYGYTF.